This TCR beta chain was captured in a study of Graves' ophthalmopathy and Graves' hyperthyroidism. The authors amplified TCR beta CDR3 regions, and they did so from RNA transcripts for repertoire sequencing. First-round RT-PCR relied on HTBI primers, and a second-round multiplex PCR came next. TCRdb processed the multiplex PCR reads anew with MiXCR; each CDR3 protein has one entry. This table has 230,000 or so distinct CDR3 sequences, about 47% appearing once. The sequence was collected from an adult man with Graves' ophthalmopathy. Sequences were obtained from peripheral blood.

In DNA, the CDR3 is TGTGCCAGCAGTGATTGGGTTTACAATTCACCCCTCCACTTT. Translating it yields CASSDWVYNSPLHF. The chain uses TRBV2 and TRBJ1-6, with D unresolved. CDR1 is SNHLY and CDR2 is FYNNEI in the germline V gene. This CDR3 has 14 amino acids. V was trimmed by 3 bases and J by 7 bases, leaving 10 bases between them.